Listed below are T cell receptor beta chains from one sample, sequenced in a study of blood T cell repertoires in COVID-19. Sequenced by immunoSEQ multiplex PCR; TCRdb stores in-frame clones only, minus some. The table shows over 250,000 clones, with 90% to 95% occurring only once. The sequencing input was peripheral blood. These receptors came from a woman aged 30 to 39 with COVID-19, enrolled during active disease. CDR3s include the opening cysteine and the closing phenylalanine or tryptophan. Each record gives: J gene, V gene, clone size, D gene, CDR3 protein, CDR3 DNA. A D gene is named only where the DNA matches it firmly. Size is stated for part of the rows, as once, few or many counts, or as a class when the clone is expanded.

TRBJ2-1 | TRBV19 | - | - | CASSIDSPGTPSYNEQFF | TGTGCCAGTAGTATAGATTCTCCCGGGACTCCCTCCTACAATGAGCAGTTCTTC
TRBJ2-7 | TRBV19 | - | TRBD2 | CASSIGSSGHYEQYF | TGTGCCAGTAGTATAGGGAGTAGCGGGCACTACGAGCAGTACTTC
TRBJ2-2 | TRBV11-2 | - | TRBD2 | CASSLVLTSGTGELFF | TGTGCCAGCAGCTTAGTACTTACTAGCGGGACCGGGGAGCTGTTTTTT
TRBJ2-1 | TRBV6-5 | - | TRBD1 | CASSYSTGRYNEQFF | TGTGCCAGCAGTTACTCGACAGGGCGATACAATGAGCAGTTCTTC
TRBJ2-3 | TRBV28 | - | - | CASSLLRGQRLTDTQYF | TGTGCCAGCAGTTTACTTAGGGGCCAGAGACTCACAGATACGCAGTATTTT
TRBJ2-1 | TRBV27 | - | TRBD2 | CASSLWLAGGEQFF | TGTGCCAGCAGTCTCTGGCTAGCGGGCGGTGAGCAGTTCTTC
TRBJ2-2 | TRBV10-3 | - | - | CAISAIGGTGELFF | TGTGCCATCAGTGCCATAGGGGGAACCGGGGAGCTGTTTTTT
TRBJ1-6 | TRBV7-8 | - | - | CASSLEGAGNSPLHF | TGTGCCAGCAGCTTAGAAGGGGCAGGGAATTCACCCCTCCACTTT
TRBJ1-2 | TRBV6-5 | - | TRBD1 | CASSSGQGHYGYTF | TGTGCCAGCAGTTCGGGACAGGGACACTATGGCTACACCTTC
TRBJ2-1 | TRBV18 | - | TRBD1 | CASSPTTGSPYNEQFF | TGTGCCAGCTCACCAACGACAGGGTCCCCCTACAATGAGCAGTTCTTC
TRBJ2-5 | TRBV5-1 | - | - | CASSELVSETQYF | TGCGCCAGCAGCGAACTAGTTTCAGAGACCCAGTACTTC
TRBJ1-1 | TRBV5-4 | many | - | CASSFGHNTEAFF | TGTGCCAGCAGCTTTGGACACAACACTGAAGCTTTCTTT
TRBJ2-7 | TRBV5-1 | - | TRBD1 | CASSALTGILYEQYF | TGCGCCAGCAGCGCCTTGACAGGGATCTTATACGAGCAGTACTTC
TRBJ2-7 | TRBV3-1/TRBV3-2 | - | TRBD2 | CASSRLAGYYEQYF | TGTGCCAGCAGTCGACTAGCGGGATACTACGAGCAGTACTTC
TRBJ1-5 | TRBV6-1 | - | - | CASSDSYNQPQHF | TGTGCCAGCAGTGATTCGTACAATCAGCCCCAGCATTTT
TRBJ2-3 | TRBV28 | - | - | CASSPGTLFTDTQYF | TGTGCCAGCAGTCCCGGGACTTTATTCACAGATACGCAGTATTTT
TRBJ1-5 | TRBV10-1 | - | - | CASSESGGGCQPQHF | TGCGCCAGCAGTGAGTCGGGGGGGGGCTGTCAGCCCCAGCATTTT
TRBJ1-1 | TRBV19 | few | TRBD1 | CATKTGGAPNTEAFF | TGTGCCACAAAGACAGGGGGCGCCCCGAACACTGAAGCTTTCTTT
TRBJ1-5 | TRBV28 | - | - | CASSPFRRGGNQPQHF | TGTGCCAGCAGTCCCTTTCGCCGGGGTGGCAATCAGCCCCAGCATTTT
TRBJ2-5 | TRBV20-1 | - | - | CSAGALETQYF | TGCAGTGCTGGGGCCCTGGAGACCCAGTACTTC
TRBJ2-7 | TRBV6-1 | - | - | CASSEGPTYEQYF | TGTGCCAGCAGTGAAGGGCCGACCTACGAGCAGTACTTC
TRBJ2-1 | TRBV10-3 | - | TRBD1 | CAISEPSGQSYNEQFF | TGTGCCATCAGTGAGCCGTCGGGACAGTCCTACAATGAGCAGTTCTTC
TRBJ1-2 | TRBV5-1 | - | TRBD1 | CASSPGQDFYGYTF | TGCGCCAGTAGCCCGGGACAGGATTTCTATGGCTACACCTTC
TRBJ1-3 | TRBV27 | - | - | CASSLRGSGNTIYF | TGTGCCAGCAGTTTACGGGGGTCTGGAAACACCATATATTTT
TRBJ1-1 | TRBV5-5 | - | TRBD1 | CASSSRWGQGIRNTEAFF | TGTGCCAGCAGCTCTAGGTGGGGACAGGGAATTCGGAACACTGAAGCTTTCTTT
TRBJ1-3 | TRBV12-3/TRBV12-4 | - | - | CASMLLGNTIYF | TGTGCCAGCATGCTACTTGGAAACACCATATATTTT
TRBJ2-7 | TRBV30 | - | - | CAWSVGRASSYEQYF | TGTGCCTGGAGTGTCGGCAGGGCAAGCTCCTACGAGCAGTACTTC
TRBJ2-3 | TRBV4-1 | - | TRBD2 | CASSDGTSRDTQYF | TGCGCCAGCAGCGATGGGACTAGCAGGGATACGCAGTATTTT
TRBJ2-3 | TRBV5-1 | few | TRBD2 | CASSPIAGGPSDTQYF | TGCGCCAGCAGCCCAATAGCGGGAGGGCCCTCAGATACGCAGTATTTT
TRBJ1-1 | TRBV5-6 | - | - | CASSLVVSGLLNTEAFF | TGTGCCAGCAGCTTGGTTGTTAGTGGACTCCTGAACACTGAAGCTTTCTTT
TRBJ2-7 | TRBV24-1 | - | - | CATSDPDSINEQYF | TGTGCCACCAGTGATCCGGACTCGATCAACGAGCAGTACTTC
TRBJ2-2 | TRBV4-2 | - | - | CASSQIPYPTGELFF | TGTGCCAGCAGCCAAATCCCTTATCCTACCGGGGAGCTGTTTTTT
TRBJ2-7 | TRBV28 | - | TRBD1 | CAVKGKQMDRVLYEQYF | TGTGCCGTCAAAGGAAAACAAATGGACAGGGTTCTCTACGAGCAGTACTTC
TRBJ2-1 | TRBV12-5 | - | - | CASGLERPNEQFF | TGTGCTAGTGGTTTGGAGCGGCCCAATGAGCAGTTCTTC
TRBJ1-1 | TRBV28 | - | - | CASSLLEREAFF | TGTGCCAGCAGTTTATTGGAGAGAGAAGCTTTCTTT
TRBJ1-1 | TRBV28 | - | - | CASSLGGGDTEAFF | TGTGCCAGCAGTTTAGGTGGGGGGGACACTGAAGCTTTCTTT
TRBJ1-4 | TRBV27 | - | - | CPLPTGGTNEKLFF | TGCCCTCTTCCGACGGGGGGAACTAATGAAAAACTGTTTTTT
TRBJ1-1 | TRBV30 | - | TRBD1 | CAVQGVRTEAFF | TGTGCTGTACAGGGGGTAAGGACTGAAGCTTTCTTT
TRBJ2-1 | TRBV30 | - | TRBD2 | CAWRLAGGNEQFF | TGTGCCTGGAGACTAGCGGGAGGCAATGAGCAGTTCTTC
TRBJ1-2 | TRBV10-3 | - | - | CAIRMREDYGYTF | TGTGCCATCAGGATGAGAGAGGACTATGGCTACACCTTC
TRBJ2-7 | TRBV4-1 | - | TRBD2 | CASSQVAGARNEQYF | TGCGCCAGCAGCCAAGTAGCGGGAGCTCGGAACGAGCAGTACTTC
TRBJ1-2 | TRBV7-8 | - | TRBD1 | CASSRVGAGGSRYGYTF | TGTGCCAGCAGCCGAGTGGGAGCAGGGGGCAGTAGGTATGGCTACACCTTC
TRBJ1-1 | TRBV5-1 | - | TRBD1 | CASNIPGQGANTEAFF | TGCGCCAGCAATATTCCGGGACAGGGGGCGAACACTGAAGCTTTCTTT
TRBJ2-3 | TRBV7-9 | - | - | CASSFVGTDTQYF | TGTGCCAGCAGCTTCGTCGGCACAGATACGCAGTATTTT
TRBJ2-4 | TRBV13 | - | - | CASSFQGGDIQYF | TGTGCCAGCAGCTTCCAGGGCGGGGACATTCAGTACTTC
TRBJ2-6 | TRBV30 | - | - | CAWNVGPTGANVLTF | TGTGCCTGGAACGTGGGGCCTACTGGGGCCAACGTCCTGACTTTC
TRBJ1-2 | TRBV25-1 | - | TRBD1 | CASSEGQVRGYTF | TGTGCCAGCAGTGAAGGACAGGTTAGGGGCTACACCTTC
TRBJ1-2 | TRBV7-9 | - | - | CASSLMEVLGYTF | TGTGCCAGCAGCTTAATGGAGGTTCTTGGCTACACCTTC
TRBJ2-1 | TRBV9 | - | TRBD2 | CASSATSGSSYNEQFF | TGTGCCAGCAGCGCGACTAGCGGGAGTTCCTACAATGAGCAGTTCTTC